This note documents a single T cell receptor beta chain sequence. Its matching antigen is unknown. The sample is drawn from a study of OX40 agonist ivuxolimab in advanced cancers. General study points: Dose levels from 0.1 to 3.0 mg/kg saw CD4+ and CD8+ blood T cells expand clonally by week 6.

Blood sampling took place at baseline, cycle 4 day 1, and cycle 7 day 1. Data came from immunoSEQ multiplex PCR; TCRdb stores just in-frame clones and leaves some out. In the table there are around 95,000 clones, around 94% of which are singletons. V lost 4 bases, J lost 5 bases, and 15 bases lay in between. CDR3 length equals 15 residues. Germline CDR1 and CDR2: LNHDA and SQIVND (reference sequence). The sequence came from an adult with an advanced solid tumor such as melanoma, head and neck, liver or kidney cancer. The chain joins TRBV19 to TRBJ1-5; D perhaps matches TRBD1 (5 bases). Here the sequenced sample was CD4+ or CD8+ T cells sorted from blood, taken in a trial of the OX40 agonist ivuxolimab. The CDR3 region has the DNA TGTGCCAGTAGTACGGACATGATTATTTATCAGCCCCAGCATTTT. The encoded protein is CASSTDMIIYQPQHF.